What follows describes a single T cell receptor (beta chain). This CDR3 is built from 15 residues. The V gene's germline CDR1 is LGHNA and CDR2 YNFKEQ. V shed 5 bases and J 2 bases; nucleotides not matched to a gene: 9. Assay used: immunoSEQ multiplex PCR; TCRdb lists only in-frame clones, some missing. In the table there are around 2,000 clones, approximately 80% of which are singletons. This specimen belongs to a study of neoadjuvant nivolumab and ipilimumab in lung cancer. The sequenced sample was adjacent normal lung tissue, obtained after neoadjuvant nivolumab, alone or with ipilimumab, at or shortly before surgery. This TCR came from an adult with non-small cell lung cancer. The chain employs TRBV4-2 and TRBJ2-7; 7 bases fit TRBD2. DNA for the CDR3: TGTGCCAGCAGCTTTAAAGCGGGAAAAACCTACGAGCAGTACTTC. Protein sequence: CASSFKAGKTYEQYF.